The table lists the clone carrying this T cell receptor (beta chain) with a count of one. The target antigen is unknown. The donor population consisted of healthy HIV-negative adults with no recent acute infections or vaccinations. A deep-level run was used for the assay. The assay was immunoSEQ multiplex PCR, and TCRdb's table has in-frame clones only and misses some. Found here are some 2.1 million clones, approximately 95% of them singletons; the top ten hold more than 0.1%. Germline-derived CDR1 and CDR2 are SGDLS and YYNGEE. The V segment lost 0 bases and the J segment 4 bases; nucleotides outside the gene matches: 5. The CDR3 loop spans 15 amino acids. This specimen belongs to a study of shared clonotypes between healthy human individuals. About the study: Each donor contributed plates that comprised three CD4 naive, three CD4 memory, two CD8 naive and one CD8 memory.

The study, taken as a whole, reports: What rarefaction showed was incomplete sorted-subset sequencing despite large depth.

This clonotype was sampled from a young man in good health. The chain uses TRBV9 and TRBJ2-3; TRBD1 matches at 7 bases. The sequenced material came from naive CD4+ T cells sorted from blood. Regarding subset: CD45RA+ positively selected. The CDR3, as DNA: TGTGCCAGCAGCGTAGAACAGGGGTTGGCAGATACGCAGTATTTT. Protein: CASSVEQGLADTQYF.